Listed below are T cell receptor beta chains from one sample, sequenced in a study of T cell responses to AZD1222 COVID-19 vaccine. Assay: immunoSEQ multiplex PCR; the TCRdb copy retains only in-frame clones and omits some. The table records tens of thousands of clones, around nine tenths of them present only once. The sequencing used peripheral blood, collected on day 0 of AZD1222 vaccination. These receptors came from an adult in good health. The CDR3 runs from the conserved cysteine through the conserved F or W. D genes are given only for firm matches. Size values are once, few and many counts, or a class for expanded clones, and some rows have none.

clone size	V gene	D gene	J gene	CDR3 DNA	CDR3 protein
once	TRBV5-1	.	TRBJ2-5	TGCGCCAGCAGTTCTGGGAGAGGGAAAGAGACCCAGTACTTC	CASSSGRGKETQYF
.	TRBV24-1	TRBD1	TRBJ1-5	TGTGCCACCAGTGATCCCAGGGGGAATCAGCCCCAGCATTTT	CATSDPRGNQPQHF
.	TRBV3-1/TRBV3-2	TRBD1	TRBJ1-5	TGTGCCAGCTACAGGGGAAGAATAAGCAATCAGCCCCAGCATTTT	CASYRGRISNQPQHF
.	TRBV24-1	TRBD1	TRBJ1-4	TGTGCCACCAGTGATACGACAGGGGCGGGCGAAAAACTGTTTTTT	CATSDTTGAGEKLFF
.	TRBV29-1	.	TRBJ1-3	TGCAGCGTCCGGACGAGTGGAGGAAACACCATATATTTT	CSVRTSGGNTIYF
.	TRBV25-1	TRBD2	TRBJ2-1	TGTGCCAGCAGTGAATTAAAGCGGGGCTCCTACAATGAGCAGTTCTTC	CASSELKRGSYNEQFF
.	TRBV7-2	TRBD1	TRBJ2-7	TGTGCCAGCAGCTTTGGGGGGACAGGGTTAGTGGAGCAGTACTTC	CASSFGGTGLVEQYF
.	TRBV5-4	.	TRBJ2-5	TGTGCCAGCAGCTTGGAGGGGGAGACCCAGTACTTC	CASSLEGETQYF
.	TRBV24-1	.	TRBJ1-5	TGTGCCACCAGTGACCGTACAGGGCTGAGTGGCCAGCCCCAGCATTTT	CATSDRTGLSGQPQHF
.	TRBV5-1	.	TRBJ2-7	TGCGCCAGCAGCTTGGAGGCAGGGAGTCTCTACGAGCAGTACTTC	CASSLEAGSLYEQYF
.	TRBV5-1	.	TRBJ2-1	TGCGCCAGCAGCTCGGACGGAAGCTCCTACAATGAGCAGTTCTTC	CASSSDGSSYNEQFF
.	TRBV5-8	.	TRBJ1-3	TGTGCCAGCAGCCCGAACAGGGCTGGAAACACCATATATTTT	CASSPNRAGNTIYF
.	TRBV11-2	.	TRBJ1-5	TGTGCCAGCAGCTCCGGTCTGGGGGCCGGTCAGCCCCAGCATTTT	CASSSGLGAGQPQHF
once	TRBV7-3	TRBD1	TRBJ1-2	TGTGCCAGCAGCTTAGACGGGACAGGGGTCTATGGCTACACCTTC	CASSLDGTGVYGYTF
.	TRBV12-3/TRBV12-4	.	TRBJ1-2	TGTGCCAGCAGTGGGACAAGACGCTATGGCTACACCTTC	CASSGTRRYGYTF
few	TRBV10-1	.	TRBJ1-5	TGCGCCCCCAGGCGTGGGGTATACCAGCCCCAGCATTTT	CAPRRGVYQPQHF
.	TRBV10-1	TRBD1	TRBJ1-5	TGCGCCAGAATCTACAGGACAGGGCACAAACGGAACAATCAGCCCCAGCATTTT	CARIYRTGHKRNNQPQHF
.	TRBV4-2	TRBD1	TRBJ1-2	TGTGCCAGCAGCCCCGACAGGGCGAGAATTTGGAACTATGGCTACACCTTC	CASSPDRARIWNYGYTF
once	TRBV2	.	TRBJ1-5	TGTGCCAGCAGCCTCCTCCGGGACAACAATCAGCCCCAGCATTTT	CASSLLRDNNQPQHF
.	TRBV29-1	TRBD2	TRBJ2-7	TGCAGCGTTCCCGGGGGGAGTAGCGGGGTCCACGGCGAGCAGTACTTC	CSVPGGSSGVHGEQYF
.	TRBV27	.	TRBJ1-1	TGTGCCAGCAGTTTATCGGTAGGGCGTACTGAAGCTTTCTTT	CASSLSVGRTEAFF
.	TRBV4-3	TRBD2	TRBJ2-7	TGCGCCAGCAGCTATAAAGCGGGAGGGCTTGGGGAGGTGTACGAGCAGTACTTC	CASSYKAGGLGEVYEQYF
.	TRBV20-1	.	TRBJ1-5	TGCAGTGCTAGTCGGCCAGGGAGTAGCAATCAGCCCCAGCATTTT	CSASRPGSSNQPQHF
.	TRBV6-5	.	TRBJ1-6	TGTGCCAGCAGTTACTCGATGCGGGCGCCTTCACCCCTCCACTTT	CASSYSMRAPSPLHF
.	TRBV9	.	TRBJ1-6	TGTGCCAGCAGCGCCCAACCAGACAGTTATAATTCACCCCTCCACTTT	CASSAQPDSYNSPLHF
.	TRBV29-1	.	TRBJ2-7	TGCAGCTCCAGGGGCGCCTCCTACGAGCAGTACTTC	CSSRGASYEQYF
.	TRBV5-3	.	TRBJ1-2	TGTGCCAGAAGCCGGATTACGCCGGGGGGCTATGGCTACACCTTC	CARSRITPGGYGYTF
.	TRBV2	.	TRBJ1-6	TGTGCCTGCGGGCGGGAAAATAATTCACCCCTCCACTTT	CACGRENNSPLHF
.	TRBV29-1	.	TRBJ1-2	TGCAGCGTTGGGGCCAGGGACCTTAGGGGCTACACCTTC	CSVGARDLRGYTF